This T cell receptor beta chain originates from a study of cytomegalovirus exposure and HLA in healthy donors. Looking at the study overall: From donors who were HLA-typed, an early data release held around 85 million unique TCRs. Broader study findings: TCR beta V- and J-gene trimming was later associated with a missense DCLRE1C variant.

Germline CDR1 is SGHDN and CDR2 is FVKESK. Trimming shortened V by 4 bases and J by 7 bases, and 10 bases separated the two germline ends. This CDR3 is built from 12 residues. With regard to this clone: No antigen is known for it.

PCR primers comprised 60 Vbeta and 13 Jbeta primers. Sequencing used immunoSEQ multiplex PCR; TCRdb keeps in-frame clones, though not all of them. This repertoire shows about 130,000 clones, around 80% found once; its top ten account for under 5.5%. The sequenced sample was PBMCs. The TCR sequence derives from a man aged 25-45 years in good health. This chain joins TRBV14 and TRBJ1-2; no definite D call. This CDR3 reads CASSLSAGGYTF. The CDR3, as DNA: TGTGCCAGCAGCCTCTCCGCAGGTGGCTACACCTTC.